This T cell receptor beta chain was captured by sequencing in a study of Ad26.COV2.S vaccination and SARS-CoV-2 variants. The treatment was: about 20 received Ad26.COV2.S at low or high dose, single or two shots; about 5 received placebo; per-sample allocation not given. Each sample was drawn 63 days after the first injection (of vaccine or placebo). Recruitment in Boston yielded a donor of adult age, 18-55 years. Findings of the study overall: People who got the vaccine or the placebo had similar non-spike TCR breadth. Possibly, TCR breadth and depth analyses underestimated total T cell responses.

TCRdb's table, derived via immunoSEQ multiplex PCR, lists solely in-frame clones and lacks some. The sample includes 350,000 to 450,000 clones, about four fifths of them seen just once. On this clone: Its antigen is unknown.

The V end was cut by 4 bases, the J end by 2 bases, with 12 bases between. Germline V gene lookup returns CDR1 LNHDA and CDR2 SQIVND (reference sequence). The CDR3 has 14 residues. This chain connects TRBV19 to TRBJ2-7, with a possible D match to TRBD1 (7 bases). This receptor was taken from a person aged 18-65 years who received the Ad26.COV2.S COVID-19 vaccine or a placebo. The sequencing used peripheral blood, collected in a trial of Ad26.COV2.S vaccine versus placebo. Here the CDR3 reads CASSTGDRTYEQYF. The CDR3, as DNA: TGTGCCAGTAGTACGGGGGACAGAACCTACGAGCAGTACTTC.